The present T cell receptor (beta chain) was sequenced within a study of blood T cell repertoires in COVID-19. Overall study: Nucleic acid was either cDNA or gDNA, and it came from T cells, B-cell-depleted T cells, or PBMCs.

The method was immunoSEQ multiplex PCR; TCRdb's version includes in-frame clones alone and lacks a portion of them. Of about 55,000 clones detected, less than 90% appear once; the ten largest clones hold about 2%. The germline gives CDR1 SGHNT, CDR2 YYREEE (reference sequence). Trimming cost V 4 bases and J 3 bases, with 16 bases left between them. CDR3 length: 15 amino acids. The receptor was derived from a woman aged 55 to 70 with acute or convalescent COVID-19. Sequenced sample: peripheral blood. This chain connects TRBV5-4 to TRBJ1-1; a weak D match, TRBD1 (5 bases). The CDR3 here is CASSPTPRGDTEAFF. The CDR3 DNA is TGTGCCAGCAGCCCCACGCCCCGGGGGGACACTGAAGCTTTCTTT.